The entry below gives a single TCR beta chain sequence along with its context. Its antigen is not known. Ahead of sequencing, the ViraFEST assay grew antigen-specific CD4+ T cells using viral peptide pools. At the end of approximately 10 days of culture, CD4+ T cells were isolated. Previously uninfected by SARS-CoV-2, the vaccine recipients also showed negative nucleocapsid antibodies. Cultivation was performed at two million PBMC per well with approximately 9 IU/ml IL-2 and roughly 9.3 ug/ml peptides added. The data stem from a study of vaccination effects on CD4 cells after COVID-19. The table came from immunoSEQ multiplex PCR; TCRdb's copy has only in-frame clones and leaves some out. Among tens of thousands of clones listed, 74% were seen once. Sequences were derived from CD4+ T cells from PBMCs cultured with SARS-CoV-2 spike peptides, sampled before COVID-19 vaccination. This sequence was found in a human donor who received a COVID-19 vaccine.

The CDR3 nucleotides are TGCGCCAGCAGCTTAGTTCGAGGACAGGGGGCAGGAGATACGCAGTATTTT. Residues: CASSLVRGQGAGDTQYF. The chain links TRBV5-1 to TRBJ2-3; 11 bases agree with TRBD1. The CDR3 is 17 amino acids. CDR1 is SGHRS, CDR2 YFSETQ, per germline. With V trimmed by 2 bases and J by 5 bases, 10 bases remained unmatched.